The TCR beta chain under discussion was sequenced for a study of post-analysis software for immune sequencing data. At the level of the study: Secondary progressive, relapsing-remitting and progressive-relapsing multiple sclerosis were among the included disease courses.

As regards this clonotype: Its antigen is still unknown.

Per the germline V gene, CDR1 is DFQATT and CDR2 is SNEGSKA (reference sequence). V was shortened by 8 bases and J by 0 bases, with 15 bases between the two germline ends. This CDR3 has 14 amino acids. The authors incorporated unique molecular identifiers into the TCR beta cDNA libraries. TCRdb used MiXCR to reprocess the PCR reads, holding one entry per CDR3 protein. This sample has approximately 150,000 distinct CDR3 sequences, with roughly 30% found just once. Whole-study findings and limits: TRBV5-6, TRBV5-1 and TRBV20-1 were among 4 or 5 TRBV segments more frequent in patients than controls. Significantly lower normalized Chao1 diversity was seen in multiple sclerosis patients than in controls.

J is TRBJ2-3 and V is TRBV20-1; no clear D gene. The sequence came from a girl aged 10-17 years with multiple sclerosis. The material sequenced was blood. The CDR3, as DNA: TGCAGTCTCCGGGCCGCACAAAGCACAGATACGCAGTATTTT. This gives the protein CSLRAAQSTDTQYF.